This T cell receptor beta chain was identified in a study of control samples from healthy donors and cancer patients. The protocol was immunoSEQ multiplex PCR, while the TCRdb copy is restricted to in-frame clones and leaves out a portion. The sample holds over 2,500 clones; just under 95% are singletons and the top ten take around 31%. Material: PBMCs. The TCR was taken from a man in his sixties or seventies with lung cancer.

The CDR3 region has the DNA TGTGCCAGCAGCCGGGACAGGCTGAAAAGGGATACGCAGTATTTT. It codes for CASSRDRLKRDTQYF. The V call is TRBV7-8, the J call TRBJ2-3; 8 bases line up with TRBD1. CDR3 length: 15 amino acids. J lost 6 bases, V lost 5 bases, and 10 bases had no gene match. Germline V gene data show CDR1 as SGHVS and CDR2 as FQNEAQ.